This T cell receptor (beta chain) originates from a study of cytomegalovirus exposure and HLA in healthy donors. Per germline, CDR1 PRHDT and CDR2 FYEKMQ (reference sequence). V gave up 8 bases and J gave up 3 bases, with 18 bases separating them. This CDR3 contains 15 residues. PCR was performed using 60 Vbeta and 13 Jbeta primers. Libraries were prepared by immunoSEQ multiplex PCR; TCRdb keeps only in-frame clonotypes and omits some of them. Seen here are more than 95,000 clones, around 77% observed once, and the top ten hold around 4.9%. A word on this clone: Its antigen is not identified.

Findings of the study overall: Later genetic work tied a missense DCLRE1C variant to beta-chain V and J trimming.

Sequencing was done on a sample of PBMCs. The chain combines TRBV13 with TRBJ2-3, with D tentatively TRBD2 (5 bases). This receptor was identified in a man aged 45 to 65 in good health and CMV-seropositive. The CDR3 spells CASGSRGFKTDTQYF. In DNA, the CDR3 is TGTGCCAGCGGCAGTAGAGGGTTTAAGACAGATACGCAGTATTTT.